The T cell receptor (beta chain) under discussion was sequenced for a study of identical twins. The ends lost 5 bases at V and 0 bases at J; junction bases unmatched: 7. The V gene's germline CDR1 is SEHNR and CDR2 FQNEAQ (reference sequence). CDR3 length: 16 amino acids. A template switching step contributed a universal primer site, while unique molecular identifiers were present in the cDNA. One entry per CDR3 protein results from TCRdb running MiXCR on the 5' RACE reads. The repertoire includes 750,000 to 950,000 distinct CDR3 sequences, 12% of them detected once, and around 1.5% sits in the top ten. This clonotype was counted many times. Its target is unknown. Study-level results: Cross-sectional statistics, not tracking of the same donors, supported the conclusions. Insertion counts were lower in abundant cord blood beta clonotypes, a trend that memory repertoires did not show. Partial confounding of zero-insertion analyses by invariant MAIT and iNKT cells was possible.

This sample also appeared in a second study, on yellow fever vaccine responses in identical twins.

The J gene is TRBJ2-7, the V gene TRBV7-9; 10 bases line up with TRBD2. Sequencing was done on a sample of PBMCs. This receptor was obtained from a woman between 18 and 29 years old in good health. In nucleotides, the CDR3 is TGTGCCAGCAGCCCCAGAACTAGCGGGGTCTCCTACGAGCAGTACTTC. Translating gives CASSPRTSGVSYEQYF.